Listed below are T cell receptor beta chains from one sample, sequenced in a study of T cell clonotyping in hematopoietic cell transplantation. Only in-frame clones appear in the TCRdb table, and some are missing; sequencing was by immunoSEQ multiplex PCR. The data show just over 7,500 clones, with 85% to 95% seen just once and approximately 4.8% held by the top ten. The source was PBMCs, collected 180 days after allogeneic stem cell transplant. The receptor set was obtained from a female patient in her forties or fifties who had an allogeneic stem cell transplant from an unrelated donor, so the T cells may come from the graft donor. Some clones in this sample may be carry-over from other donors' samples. CDR3s include the opening cysteine and the closing phenylalanine or tryptophan. D genes are given only for firm matches.

CDR3 protein	J gene	D gene	V gene
CSANFAEAFF	TRBJ1-1	NA	TRBV20-1
CASSQDRDSYGYTF	TRBJ1-2	TRBD1	TRBV4-1
CASSYSLTGVRETQYF	TRBJ2-5	TRBD1	TRBV6-5
CASSLDLRVTDTQYF	TRBJ2-3	NA	TRBV7-8
CASSLVPGTEAFF	TRBJ1-1	NA	TRBV11-2
CAWKSVAGESDTQYF	TRBJ2-3	TRBD2	TRBV30
CASRTTGKGPEAFF	TRBJ1-1	TRBD1	TRBV28
CASSLLAGPQGTQYF	TRBJ2-5	TRBD2	TRBV5-6
CASSLRQPQHF	TRBJ1-5	NA	TRBV28
CASSLDPLTNTGELFF	TRBJ2-2	NA	TRBV11-2
CASSLGAPGMSDTQYF	TRBJ2-3	NA	TRBV5-1
CASSFYREVKQFF	TRBJ2-1	NA	TRBV27
CASSPSGMSSYEQYF	TRBJ2-7	TRBD2	TRBV7-9
CASSDGATTNEKLFF	TRBJ1-4	NA	TRBV6-4
CASSYSRQGTGELFF	TRBJ2-2	TRBD1	TRBV6-6
CSARLLSPLHF	TRBJ1-6	NA	TRBV20-1
CASSLTYEQYF	TRBJ2-7	NA	TRBV7-2
CASSYDMGQSTEAFF	TRBJ1-1	TRBD1	TRBV6-5
CAWGEDQPQHF	TRBJ1-5	NA	TRBV30
CASSSQKEWSQPQHF	TRBJ1-5	NA	TRBV21-1
CASSIQKGQIGEQYF	TRBJ2-7	TRBD1	TRBV19
CASNQGQWNEKLFF	TRBJ1-4	TRBD1	TRBV11-2
CASTSGLAGASAGELFF	TRBJ2-2	TRBD2	TRBV9
CASSSARGKSTDTQYF	TRBJ2-3	NA	TRBV27
CASSRTRPRRTNQPQHF	TRBJ1-5	NA	TRBV5-4
CASSEGVYDSETQYF	TRBJ2-5	NA	TRBV9
CASSGVNRGHNEQFF	TRBJ2-1	TRBD1	TRBV4-2
CASSSSDRSYGYTF	TRBJ1-2	TRBD1	TRBV13
CASFRTGVVDTQYF	TRBJ2-3	NA	TRBV28
CASSLAQGRLGHNEQFF	TRBJ2-1	NA	TRBV28
CAWMIAGGHHEQYF	TRBJ2-7	TRBD1	TRBV30
CASSYTRDSRNEKLFF	TRBJ1-4	TRBD1	TRBV6-5
CASRKTGENSPLHF	TRBJ1-6	TRBD1	TRBV7-9
CASGYSIRPQHF	TRBJ1-5	NA	TRBV19
CASSWGASGIYTGELFF	TRBJ2-2	TRBD2	TRBV5-6
CASGLWGGAGGYTF	TRBJ1-2	NA	TRBV12-5
CATSRDLMSQAFF	TRBJ1-1	NA	TRBV15
CASSLTGGPMEGYTF	TRBJ1-2	TRBD1	TRBV7-9
CASSGRLDEQFF	TRBJ2-1	TRBD2	TRBV28
CASSEDLTDTGELFF	TRBJ2-2	NA	TRBV6-1
CASSQNSADTGELFF	TRBJ2-2	NA	TRBV4-2
CASMKREDLADTQYF	TRBJ2-3	TRBD2	TRBV6-6
CASSLDRTGSGTEAFF	TRBJ1-1	TRBD1	TRBV27
CASSPAEAGSSNEQFF	TRBJ2-1	NA	TRBV5-4
CASRGTSNYEQYF	TRBJ2-7	NA	TRBV19
CASSPRQPPYEQYF	TRBJ2-7	NA	TRBV5-4
CASSLASLAGDWETQYF	TRBJ2-5	TRBD2	TRBV11-2
CASSSQGNTEAFF	TRBJ1-1	NA	TRBV11-3
CASSELGRGGTEAFF	TRBJ1-1	NA	TRBV6-1
CASSGGWGRRVSGANVLTF	TRBJ2-6	NA	TRBV6-1
CASSSLAGDDGELFF	TRBJ2-2	TRBD2	TRBV7-6
CASSPGAGSSGNTIYF	TRBJ1-3	NA	TRBV19
CASSESGYGYTF	TRBJ1-2	NA	TRBV10-1
CASSILSENTEAFF	TRBJ1-1	NA	TRBV19
CASSPHYRDYGYTF	TRBJ1-2	NA	TRBV9
CASSESTRGRGSTGYTF	TRBJ1-2	TRBD1	TRBV10-1
CASSIAPETDTQYF	TRBJ2-3	NA	TRBV19
CASSSRQGGGYGYTF	TRBJ1-2	TRBD1	TRBV28
CASSLEGTSFYNEQFF	TRBJ2-1	TRBD2	TRBV7-2
CASSESQNTGELFF	TRBJ2-2	NA	TRBV2